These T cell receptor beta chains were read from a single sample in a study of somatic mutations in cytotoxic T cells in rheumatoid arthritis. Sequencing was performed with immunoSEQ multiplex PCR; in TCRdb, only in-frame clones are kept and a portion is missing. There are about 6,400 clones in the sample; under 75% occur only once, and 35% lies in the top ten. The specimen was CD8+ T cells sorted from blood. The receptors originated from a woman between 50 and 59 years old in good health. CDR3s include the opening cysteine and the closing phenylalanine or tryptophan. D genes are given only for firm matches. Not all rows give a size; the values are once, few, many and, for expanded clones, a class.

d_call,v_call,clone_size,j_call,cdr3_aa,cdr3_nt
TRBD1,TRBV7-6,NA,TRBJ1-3,CASSFPRTGSSGNTIYF,TGTGCCAGCAGCTTTCCAAGGACAGGAAGCTCTGGAAACACCATATATTTT
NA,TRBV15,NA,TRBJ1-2,CATSLGTPLGDYTF,TGTGCCACCAGCCTAGGGACACCGTTGGGTGACTACACCTTC
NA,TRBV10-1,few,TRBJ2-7,CASSEHGSSYEQYF,TGCGCCAGCAGTGAGCACGGGTCCTCCTACGAGCAGTACTTC
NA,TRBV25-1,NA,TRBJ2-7,CASGAYEQYF,TGTGCCAGCGGAGCCTACGAGCAGTACTTC
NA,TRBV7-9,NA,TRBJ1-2,CASSVTTGIYGYTF,TGTGCCAGCAGCGTAACAACAGGGATCTATGGCTACACCTTC
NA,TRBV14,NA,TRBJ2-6,CASSPLTEWGESSGANVLTF,TGTGCCAGCAGCCCCTTGACAGAGTGGGGCGAAAGCTCTGGGGCCAACGTCCTGACTTTC
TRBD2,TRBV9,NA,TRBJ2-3,CASSEGLAGDTDTQYF,TGTGCCAGCAGCGAGGGACTAGCGGGCGACACAGATACGCAGTATTTT
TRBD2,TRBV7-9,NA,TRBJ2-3,CAFPVAGVTDTQYF,TGTGCTTTCCCCGTAGCGGGGGTTACAGATACGCAGTATTTT
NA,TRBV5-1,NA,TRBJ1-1,CAGRGGANAEAFF,TGCGCGGGGAGGGGGGGCGCTAACGCTGAAGCTTTCTTT
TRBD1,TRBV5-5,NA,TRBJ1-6,CASRGTEPYNSPLHF,TGTGCCAGCCGCGGGACAGAGCCTTATAATTCACCCCTCCACTTT
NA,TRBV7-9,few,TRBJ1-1,CASSLDISVNTEAFF,TGTGCCAGCAGCCTGGACATTTCGGTGAACACTGAAGCTTTCTTT
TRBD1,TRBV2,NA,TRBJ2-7,CASSESILGQGSSYEQYF,TGTGCCAGCAGTGAATCCATATTAGGACAGGGGAGCTCCTACGAGCAGTACTTC
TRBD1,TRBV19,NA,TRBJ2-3,CASSPWTGMTDTQYF,TGTGCCAGTAGTCCCTGGACAGGGATGACAGATACGCAGTATTTT
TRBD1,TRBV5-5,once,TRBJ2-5,CASSLRQGGQETQYF,TGTGCCAGCAGCTTGCGACAGGGGGGCCAAGAGACCCAGTACTTC
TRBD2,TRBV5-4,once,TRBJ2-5,CASSLRFSGGPETQYF,TGTGCCAGCAGCTTGCGGTTTAGCGGGGGTCCCGAGACCCAGTACTTC
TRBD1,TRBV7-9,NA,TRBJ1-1,CASSSGQGNTEAFF,TGTGCCAGCAGCTCGGGACAGGGGAACACTGAAGCTTTCTTT
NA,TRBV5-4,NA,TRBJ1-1,CASSLIPGVTEAFF,TGTGCCAGCAGCTTGATTCCGGGGGTAACTGAAGCTTTCTTT
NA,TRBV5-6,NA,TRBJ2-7,CASSSAGQNYEQYF,TGTGCCAGCAGTTCGGCGGGACAGAACTACGAGCAGTACTTC